This entry lists 27 T cell receptor beta chains sequenced from one sample in a study of tumor-infiltrating lymphocytes in primary liver carcinoma. Co-extraction of both nucleic acids (RNA and DNA) used 20-30 mg of unsorted bulk tissue. The investigators made TCR beta cDNA from around 540 ng total RNA, using a constant-region primer. Three nested multiplex PCR rounds of slightly modified ARM-PCR generated TCR beta libraries. TRBV1-TRBV30 forward primers and a C-beta reverse primer were used in the first two PCR rounds, which each ran for nine to ten cycles. TCRdb processed the multiplex PCR reads anew with MiXCR; each CDR3 protein has one entry. The repertoire holds more than 40,000 distinct CDR3 sequences, with about three quarters as singletons. Source material: liver tumor tissue from sampling region 5. Subset denoted: tumor region T5, tumor centre. The receptors stem from a man aged 35-49 years with primary liver carcinoma and hepatitis B virus infection.

About this clonotype: A much larger clonotype is one base distant, so this may be a read error. The chain's CDR3 is CAGYRGMVNEQFF. The CDR3 coding sequence is TGTGCCGGCTACAGGGGGATGGTCAATGAGCAGTTCTTC. V usage is TRBV2 and J usage is TRBJ2-1; 8 bases fit TRBD1. Per the germline V gene, CDR1 is SNHLY and CDR2 is FYNNEI. This CDR3 region has 13 residues. V shed 11 bases, J shed 6 bases, and the junction held 9 bases outside the gene matches.

The genes are TRBV5-4 and TRBJ2-5; 9 bases match TRBD1. Germline V lookup: CDR1 SGHNT, CDR2 YYREEE (reference sequence). This CDR3 has 14 residues. Germline trimming cut 4 bases from V and 5 bases from J; bases unmatched to any gene: 6. This CDR3 is CASSPNRGLETQYF. In nucleotides, the CDR3 is TGTGCCAGCAGCCCGAACAGGGGGCTGGAGACCCAGTACTTC.

In regard to this clonotype: The conserved phenylalanine or tryptophan normally closing the CDR3 is absent here, so this likely arose from a read error. The chain uses TRBV11-2 and TRBJ2-5; unclear D gene. This CDR3 comprises 12 residues. Germline CDR1 reads SGHAT; CDR2 reads FQNNGV. CDR3 sequence (DNA): TGTGTCAGCACCTTAGAGGAAAGGGCCCAGTACCTC. The encoded protein is CVSTLEERAQYL.

This clonotype was observed once. A much larger clonotype is one base distant, so this may be a read error. The chain uses TRBV25-1 and TRBJ2-5; a possible D gene is TRBD1 (6 bases). Germline V lookup: CDR1 MGHDK, CDR2 SYGVNS. The V gene lost 0 bases and the J gene lost 4 bases, with 15 bases spanning the gap. The CDR3 length is 16 residues. CDR3 sequence reads: CASSEYYAGDGETQYF. CDR3 sequence (DNA): TGTGCCAGCAGTGAATATTACGCAGGGGACGGAGAGACCCAGTACTTC.

Remarks on this clonotype: The conserved final phenylalanine or tryptophan is absent from the CDR3, which likely points to a read error. The chain couples TRBV11-2 to TRBJ2-3; TRBD2 aligns across 9 bases. This CDR3 spans 16 amino acids. Germline CDR1 is SGHAT and CDR2 is FQNNGV. The CDR3 is CASSPPTSGSIDTQYL. The CDR3 DNA is TGTGCCAGCAGCCCCCCGACTAGCGGTAGCATAGATACGCAGTATTTA.

Comments on this clonotype: A junction end diverges from the germline sequence, so it may reflect a read error. V is TRBV6-6 and J is TRBJ2-5; D possibly uses TRBD1 or TRBD2 (6 bases each). This CDR3 comprises 16 residues. CDR1 is MNHNY, CDR2 SVGAGI, per germline (reference sequence). The DNA of the CDR3 is TGTGCCAACAGTTACGGCCCTATCCCGGAGGGGGAGACCCGGTACTTC. As protein: CANSYGPIPEGETRYF.

This clonotype was detected ten times or more. The rearrangement uses TRBV28 and TRBJ2-5; D is unresolved. The CDR3 runs 15 residues. CDR1 and CDR2 from the germline V gene are MDHEN and SYDVKM. V was shortened by 8 bases and J by 5 bases, with 21 bases between the two germline ends. This CDR3 is CASRVSLSPWETQYF. The CDR3 nucleotides read TGTGCCAGCCGTGTCTCCTTAAGTCCGTGGGAGACCCAGTACTTC. The whole variable domain, filled in from reference TRBV28 and TRBJ2-5, reads DVKVTQSSRYLVKRTGEKVFLECVQDMDHENMFWYRQDPGLGLRLIYFSYDVKMKEKGDIPEGYSVSREKKERFSLILESASTNQTSMYLCASRVSLSPWETQYFGPGTRLLVL.

With respect to this clonotype: The junction departs from the called germline gene at one end, perhaps through a read error. The chain recombines TRBV12-3 or TRBV12-4 with TRBJ1-2; TRBD1 matches at 8 bases. The CDR3 totals 14 residues. The DNA for the CDR3 is TGTGTCAGCAGCTTATTGCAGGGGGCGCACGGCTACACCTTC. As protein: CVSSLLQGAHGYTF.

This clonotype has a count of ten or more. The chain joins TRBV28 to TRBJ2-7; 7 nucleotides align to TRBD1. The CDR3 has 14 residues. Looked up from germline, CDR1 is MDHEN and CDR2 is SYDVKM. Trimming removed 6 bases from V and 2 bases from J; junction bases left unmatched: 7. CDR3 nucleotides: TGTGCCAGCAGACCCCCGGGACAGCCCTACGAGCAGTACTTC. As protein: CASRPPGQPYEQYF.

Comment on this clonotype: A much larger clone is a single base away; this may be a read error. The genes are TRBV12-3 or TRBV12-4 and TRBJ2-3; perhaps TRBD2 as D (6 bases). Trimming took off 6 bases at V and 0 bases at J, with 13 bases between the two ends. This CDR3 has 15 amino acids. The CDR3 reads CASSLTSPSTDTQYF. DNA of the CDR3: TGTGCCAGCAGCCTTACTAGCCCAAGCACAGATACGCAGTATTTT.

Comment on this clonotype: Since a much larger clone is just one base distant, this may be a read error. The V gene is TRBV24-1, the J gene TRBJ2-3; 14 nucleotides agree with TRBD2. The V segment lost 8 bases and the J segment 4 bases; nucleotides outside the gene matches: 13. The CDR3 extends over 18 amino acids. Germline CDR1 KGHDR, CDR2 SFDVKD. CDR3 nucleotide sequence: TGTGCCACCATCCTGGGGCCGACTAGCGGGAGGGTGCCAGATACGCAGTATTTT. Protein product: CATILGPTSGRVPDTQYF.

There are many counts of this clonotype. The gene calls are TRBV7-9 and TRBJ1-2, with 7 nucleotides matching TRBD1. V gave up 5 bases and J gave up 7 bases; unmatched junction bases: 13. Germline V gives CDR1 SEHNR, CDR2 FQNEAQ (reference sequence). The CDR3 is 15 amino acids. The CDR3 spells CASSPPTEGAGGYTF. DNA of the CDR3: TGTGCCAGCAGCCCCCCCACGGAGGGGGCAGGTGGCTACACCTTC.

This clonotype came up many times. This chain joins TRBV6-5 and TRBJ2-4; the match to TRBD2 covers 10 bases. CDR1 MNHEY and CDR2 SVGAGI come from the germline V gene. The CDR3 runs 16 residues. Trimming at V came to 6 bases and at J to 0 bases, leaving 5 bases not matched to a gene. CDR3 amino acids: CASRALAGLAKNIQYF. Written as DNA, the CDR3 is TGTGCCAGCAGAGCACTAGCGGGGTTAGCCAAAAACATTCAGTACTTC.

This clonotype was picked up a small number of times. A junction end diverges from the germline sequence, so it may reflect a read error. The V gene is TRBV5-6, the J gene TRBJ2-2, with a weak D call TRBD2 (6 bases). The germline V gene has CDR1 SGHDT and CDR2 YYEEEE. The CDR3 is 16 residues long. The CDR3 DNA reads TGTGCCAGCAGCTTGGATAGGGTGTTGTTCACCGGGGGGCTGTTTTTT. As protein: CASSLDRVLFTGGLFF.

The chain links TRBV29-1 to TRBJ2-5; TRBD2 matches 7 bases. CDR1 is SQVTM and CDR2 is ANQGSEA in the germline V gene. This CDR3 spans 13 amino acids. With V trimmed by 4 bases and J by 14 bases, 16 bases remained unmatched. The CDR3 region is CSVGGRAAVTPYF. The CDR3 nucleotides read TGCAGCGTTGGTGGGAGGGCCGCTGTGACCCCATACTTC.

This clonotype has at least ten counts. This chain joins TRBV7-8 and TRBJ2-1; TRBD2 aligns across 9 bases. V gave up 4 bases and J gave up 6 bases; unmatched junction bases: 4. The CDR3 sequence is 14 residues long. Germline values: CDR1 SGHVS, CDR2 FQNEAQ. The DNA of the CDR3 is TGTGCCAGCAGCTCTCTAGCGGGAAGCAATGAGCAGTTCTTC. Translated, it gives CASSSLAGSNEQFF.

The CDR3, as DNA: TGCATCGTCGCTCCTAGCGGGGACAGAGATACGCAGTATTTT. Amino acids: CIVAPSGDRDTQYF. The V call is TRBV29-1, the J call TRBJ2-3; 9 bases match TRBD2. The germline V gene encodes CDR1 SQVTM and CDR2 ANQGSEA. The CDR3 extends over 14 amino acids.

This clonotype was seen ten or more times. The chain joins TRBV28 to TRBJ2-5; D gene uncertain. The CDR3 runs 11 residues. Trimming removed 6 bases from V and 2 bases from J, with 4 bases in between. Germline CDR1 reads MDHEN; CDR2 reads SYDVKM. CDR3: CASRGQETQYF. The CDR3 DNA follows: TGTGCCAGCAGAGGTCAAGAGACCCAGTACTTC.

A word on this clonotype: Sequence at one end of the junction differs from germline and may be a read error. The chain combines TRBV11-2 with TRBJ2-7, with 15 bases lining up with TRBD2. Germline V CDR1 and CDR2: SGHAT, FQNNGV. CDR3 length: 18 amino acids. The CDR3 region is CAGSLTVGLAGGEYEQYF. Written as DNA, the CDR3 is TGTGCCGGCAGCTTAACCGTTGGACTAGCGGGAGGGGAGTACGAGCAGTACTTC.

The chain carries TRBV19 and TRBJ2-1, with 11 bases identical to TRBD2. This CDR3 is 15 amino acids long. CDR1 and CDR2 (germline): LNHDA, SQIVND (reference sequence). V was pared by 7 bases and J by 4 bases, with 6 bases of the junction left unmatched. CDR3 region: CASIPTSGTYNEQFF. CDR3 nucleotide sequence: TGTGCCAGTATCCCGACTAGCGGGACATACAATGAGCAGTTCTTC.

V is TRBV2 and J is TRBJ2-7, with TRBD1 identical over 7 bases. The germline V gene encodes CDR1 SNHLY and CDR2 FYNNEI. J gave up 2 bases and V 1 base, and 8 bases lay outside the gene matches. This CDR3 region has 16 residues. This CDR3 reads CASSEGTTGFTYEQYF. CDR3 nucleotides: TGTGCCAGCAGTGAAGGGACGACAGGGTTTACCTACGAGCAGTACTTC.

With respect to this clonotype: One end of the junction varies from germline; a read error may be responsible. CDR3 sequence (DNA): TGTGTCAGCAGCTTGTCTGGGAAATCCTACGAGCAGTATTTC. It codes for CVSSLSGKSYEQYF. The chain links TRBV5-4 to TRBJ2-7; D is unresolved. The CDR3 length is 14 residues. Germline V gene lookup returns CDR1 SGHNT and CDR2 YYREEE (reference sequence).

Turning to this clonotype: Sequence at one end of the junction differs from germline and may be a read error. The chain couples TRBV6-1 to TRBJ2-5; D tentatively fits TRBD1 or TRBD2 (5 bases each). The length of the CDR3 is 13 residues. Germline CDR1 and CDR2: MNHNS and SASEGT. CDR3 residues: CASSELGLGTQYF. The CDR3 DNA is TGTGCCAGCAGTGAACTGGGGCTAGGGACCCAGTACTTT.

This clonotype appeared many times. This rearrangement joins TRBV12-3 or TRBV12-4 to TRBJ2-5; unclear D gene. V was pared by 5 bases and J by 2 bases, with 3 bases between. The CDR3 has 11 residues. CDR3: CASSRQETQYF. The CDR3 DNA sequence: TGTGCCAGCAGTAGGCAAGAGACCCAGTACTTC.

A note on this clonotype: Germline is not matched at one junction end, which may reflect a read error. This chain links TRBV6-5 with TRBJ2-7, with a tentative D call TRBD1 (5 bases). CDR1 and CDR2 from the germline V gene are MNHEY and SVGAGI. The CDR3 consists of 14 residues. The CDR3 here is CAGSPSQDMVEQYF. CDR3 sequence (DNA): TGTGCCGGCAGTCCATCCCAGGACATGGTGGAGCAGTACTTC.

Notes on this clonotype: One junction end does not reproduce the germline sequence, and a read error may be involved. The chain employs TRBV10-1 and TRBJ2-3; D call uncertain. The CDR3 length is 12 residues. Germline assignment: CDR1 WNHNN and CDR2 SYGVQD (reference sequence). CDR3 DNA sequence: TGCGCCAGCAGTGAGGGGCCAGATGCGCAGTATTTT. This sequence encodes CASSEGPDAQYF.

A remark on this clonotype: The conserved final phenylalanine or tryptophan is absent from the CDR3, which likely points to a read error. The V and J genes are TRBV11-2 and TRBJ2-3, with a weak D call TRBD2 (6 bases). The CDR3 spans 14 residues. Germline CDR1 is SGHAT and CDR2 is FQNNGV. Trimming left V 11 bases short and J 4 bases short, with 19 bases between. CDR3 protein: CAGGVREPADTQYL. The CDR3 region has the DNA TGTGCCGGAGGGGTACGGGAGCCAGCAGATACGCAGTATTTA.